The source of this TCR beta chain is a study of control samples from healthy donors and cancer patients. V was shortened by 3 bases and J by 7 bases, with 26 bases between the two germline ends. The CDR3 has 17 amino acids. Germline V gene data show CDR1 as SGHDT and CDR2 as YYEEEE. TCRdb's table, derived via immunoSEQ multiplex PCR, lists solely in-frame clones and lacks some. This table holds 120,000 to 150,000 clones, about 88% found once. The TCR sequence derives from a woman in her 30s in good health. Specimen: blood. The chain links TRBV5-6 to TRBJ2-7, with D possibly matching TRBD2 (5 bases). The CDR3 nucleotides are TGTGCCAGCAGCTCCCAGAGGAGGCGGTCCTGGGAGTGGGAGCAGTACTTC. It codes for CASSSQRRRSWEWEQYF.